One sample yielded the 13 T cell receptor beta chains listed below, sequenced in a study of regulatory T cells in long-lasting Graves disease. Time point described: newly diagnosed GD, antithyroid drugs for less than 3 months. RNA extracted from PBMCs served as the sequencing template. For TCR beta, libraries came from iRepertoire HTBI primers and Arm-PCR of CDR3 regions. TCRdb called the multiplex PCR reads again in MiXCR, with one record for every CDR3 protein. The table records about 440,000 distinct CDR3 sequences, under 15% of them present only once. The same data also contributed to another study, on T cells in Graves' hyperthyroidism and ophthalmopathy.

Sequencing was performed on peripheral blood mononuclear cells (PBMCs), taken at new diagnosis, from a patient treated with antithyroid drugs. These receptors originate from a woman aged 25 to 39 with Graves disease.

As for this clonotype: Because the CDR3 is missing its conserved closing phenylalanine or tryptophan, this is likely a read error. The chain couples TRBV11-1 to TRBJ1-2; D remains ambiguous. The germline V and J ends were trimmed by 3 bases and 4 bases, with 12 bases remaining between them. The germline V gene has CDR1 SGHAT and CDR2 FQDESV (reference sequence). This CDR3 is built from 14 residues. The CDR3 sequence is CASSFGSPGYGYTL. The CDR3 nucleotides are TGTGCCAGCAGCTTTGGGTCCCCCGGCTATGGCTACACCCTC.

The V and J genes are TRBV5-1 and TRBJ1-1; D might be TRBD1 (5 bases). CDR3 length: 13 residues. Trimming shortened V by 8 bases and J by 3 bases, and 14 bases separated the two germline ends. Germline lookup yields CDR1 SGHRS and CDR2 YFSETQ. The CDR3 is CASRGGADTEAFF. As DNA, the CDR3 is TGCGCCAGTCGCGGGGGAGCCGACACTGAAGCTTTCTTT.

This clonotype was counted many times. The rearrangement links TRBV12-3 or TRBV12-4 to TRBJ2-7; 9 bases agree with TRBD1. After removal of 5 bases from V and 2 bases from J, the junction contained 4 bases not matched to a gene. CDR3 length equals 14 residues. CDR3 protein: CASSRGTGTYEQYF. Here the CDR3 DNA reads TGTGCCAGCAGTCGGGGGACAGGGACCTACGAGCAGTACTTC.

This clonotype has a handful of counts. This sequence joins TRBV12-3 or TRBV12-4 and TRBJ2-7, with unresolved D. V was trimmed by 3 bases and J by 5 bases, leaving 5 bases between them. The CDR3 contains 11 residues. The CDR3 is CASSFTDEQYF. The CDR3 DNA is TGTGCCAGCAGTTTTACAGACGAGCAGTACTTC.

This clonotype appeared many times. The chain has TRBV6-2 or TRBV6-3 and TRBJ2-1, with 13 bases that match TRBD2. V shed 2 bases, J shed 0 bases, and the junction held 1 base outside the gene matches. Germline CDR1 is MNHEY and CDR2 is SVGEGT. This CDR3 has 17 residues. CDR3: CASSYTSGRASYNEQFF. CDR3 sequence (DNA): TGTGCCAGCAGTTACACTAGCGGGAGGGCCTCCTACAATGAGCAGTTCTTC.

This clonotype was counted a few times. The chain employs TRBV20-1 and TRBJ1-4, with 8 bases aligning to TRBD1. The junction had 7 bases not matched to a gene; V was cut back by 6 bases and J by 4 bases. The CDR3 spans 14 residues. The germline V gene has CDR1 DFQATT and CDR2 SNEGSKA (reference sequence). The CDR3, as DNA: TGCAGTGCGAGCTACAGGGGGTATAATGAAAAACTGTTTTTT. Residues: CSASYRGYNEKLFF.

In this sample, this clonotype turned up many times. The V and J genes are TRBV18 and TRBJ2-5, with D possibly being TRBD2 (5 bases). The CDR3 sequence is 13 residues long. CDR1 is KGHSH and CDR2 is LQKENI in the germline V gene. Trimming pared 0 bases from V and 5 bases from J, leaving 7 bases between. This CDR3 reads CASSPPEVETQYF. The CDR3 DNA reads as TGTGCCAGCTCACCACCGGAGGTGGAGACCCAGTACTTC.

This clonotype was seen repeatedly, ten times or more. The chain couples TRBV2 to TRBJ1-6; maybe TRBD1 (5 bases). V was trimmed by 3 bases and J by 9 bases, leaving 18 bases between them. The CDR3 has 16 residues. Germline-derived CDR1 and CDR2 are SNHLY and FYNNEI. This CDR3 reads CASSDGAAGLTSPLHF. CDR3 in DNA: TGTGCCAGCAGTGACGGGGCGGCAGGGTTGACTTCACCCCTCCACTTT.

This clonotype was seen at least ten times. The rearrangement uses TRBV30 and TRBJ2-2; D is perhaps TRBD1 or TRBD2 (5 bases each). Trimming pared 0 bases from V and 0 bases from J, leaving 8 bases between. There are 15 residues in the CDR3. Germline V gives CDR1 GTSNPN, CDR2 SVGIG (reference sequence). The CDR3 coding sequence is TGTGCCTGGAGTGTGGGGGAGACGAACACCGGGGAGCTGTTTTTT. This codes for CAWSVGETNTGELFF.

This clonotype was seen a few times. V is TRBV29-1 and J is TRBJ2-7, with D perhaps being TRBD1 or TRBD2 (5 bases each). Trimming left V 2 bases short and J 7 bases short, with 12 bases between. The CDR3 runs 12 residues. CDR1 SQVTM and CDR2 ANQGSEA come from the germline V gene. The CDR3 spells CSVEWGEGEQYF. In DNA form, the CDR3 reads TGCAGCGTTGAATGGGGAGAGGGGGAGCAGTACTTC.

This clonotype has a count of ten or more. The genes are TRBV30 and TRBJ2-1, with 12 bases fitting TRBD2. The CDR3 is 15 amino acids. The trim removed 2 bases at V and 3 bases at J, leaving 2 bases unmatched. Germline CDR1 is GTSNPN and CDR2 is SVGIG (reference sequence). The CDR3 loop reads CAWSTSGRFYNEQFF. CDR3 bases: TGTGCCTGGAGTACTAGCGGGAGGTTCTACAATGAGCAGTTCTTC.

The rearrangement uses TRBV20-1 and TRBJ2-7; 7 positions match TRBD1. CDR1 is DFQATT and CDR2 is SNEGSKA in the germline V gene (reference sequence). V trimming: 6 bases; J trimming: 3 bases; junction bases outside the gene matches: 20. This CDR3 spans 17 amino acids. CDR3 protein: CSAATRQGGGIDYEQYF. As DNA, the CDR3 is TGCAGTGCGGCAACCCGACAGGGTGGAGGAATCGACTACGAGCAGTACTTC.

This clonotype appeared many times. The chain couples TRBV28 to TRBJ1-4; no firm D call. There are 14 residues in the CDR3. In germline, CDR1 is MDHEN, CDR2 SYDVKM. V shed 5 bases and J shed 5 bases, with 12 bases lying between them. CDR3 loop: CASSGLMENEKLFF. The CDR3 nucleotides read TGTGCCAGCAGTGGGTTGATGGAGAATGAAAAACTGTTTTTT.